What follows are 24 T cell receptor beta chains derived from one specimen sequenced in a study of CD8+ T cells in alopecia areata. Reverse transcription of extracted RNA yielded cDNA, which provided the sequencing template. Method: immunoSEQ multiplex PCR; TCRdb's copy keeps in-frame clones and lacks some. This sample has 12,000 or so clones, with more than 50% found just once. Peripheral blood and lesional scalp punch biopsies were taken from alopecia areata patients. The specimen sequenced was skin. These receptors all come from a human donor with alopecia areata.

This chain uses TRBV6-5 with TRBJ2-2; no clear D. Germline lookup yields CDR1 MNHEY and CDR2 SVGAGI. The V and J ends lost 2 bases and 5 bases respectively, with 15 bases between them. CDR3 length: 16 residues. CDR3 nucleotides: TGTGCCAGCAGTTACCTGGGCAGGCCTATGACCGGGGAGCTGTTTTTT. Amino acid sequence: CASSYLGRPMTGELFF.

The chain combines TRBV25-1 with TRBJ2-7; possibly TRBD2 for D (5 bases). Trimming took 0 bases from V and 2 from J, leaving 14 bases between them. Germline CDR1 MGHDK, CDR2 SYGVNS. There are 16 residues in the CDR3. Here the CDR3 reads CASSEYRGDGAYEQYF. The CDR3 nucleotides read TGTGCCAGCAGTGAATACCGGGGAGACGGTGCCTACGAGCAGTACTTC.

V gene TRBV7-8 combines with J gene TRBJ2-7; D tentatively reads TRBD1 or TRBD2 (7 bases each). The V gene's germline CDR1 is SGHVS and CDR2 FQNEAQ. The V and J ends lost 4 bases and 6 bases respectively, with 25 bases between them. The CDR3 spans 17 residues. The CDR3 bases are TGTGCCAGCAGCTACGGGGGAGGGGGCGGCTCCACTTTCGAGCAGTACTTC. This encodes CASSYGGGGGSTFEQYF.

This sequence joins TRBV7-6 and TRBJ2-5; 8 bases map to TRBD1. V trimming: 6 bases; J trimming: 5 bases; junction bases outside the gene matches: 11. This CDR3 has 15 residues. Germline assignment: CDR1 SGHVS and CDR2 FNYEAQ. The CDR3 spells CASSRDRKATETQYF. The CDR3 DNA sequence: TGTGCCAGCAGTCGGGACAGGAAGGCAACCGAGACCCAGTACTTC.

V usage is TRBV4-1 and J usage is TRBJ1-5; D gene ambiguous. This CDR3 has 15 residues. V was pared by 0 bases and J by 7 bases, with 13 bases between. Looked up from germline, CDR1 is MGHRA and CDR2 is YSYEKL. CDR3 nucleotide sequence: TGCGCCAGCAGCCAAGATGGGGTGAGGGAACAGCCCCAGCATTTT. Its translation: CASSQDGVREQPQHF.

The chain joins TRBV28 to TRBJ2-7, with a possible D match to TRBD2 (6 bases). Trimming pared 7 bases from V and 0 bases from J, leaving 13 bases between. CDR1 MDHEN and CDR2 SYDVKM come from the germline V gene. The CDR3 extends over 14 amino acids. The CDR3 DNA is TGTGCCAGCACAAGGGGACTTAACTCCTACGAGCAGTACTTC. Protein product: CASTRGLNSYEQYF.

This chain uses TRBV2 with TRBJ2-2; D ambiguous. This CDR3 region has 16 residues. V lost 4 bases and J lost 2, with 14 bases in between. CDR1 is SNHLY, CDR2 FYNNEI, per germline. In DNA, the CDR3 is TGTGCCAGCAGTGGGATGGGTGGCAGTAACACCGGGGAGCTGTTTTTT. This encodes CASSGMGGSNTGELFF. Looking up the rest from reference TRBV2 and TRBJ2-2 gives the full variable domain: EPEVTQTPSHQVTQMGQEVILRCVPISNHLYFYWYRQILGQKVEFLVSFYNNEISEKSEIFDDQFSVERPDGSNFTLKIRSTKLEDSAMYFCASSGMGGSNTGELFFGEGSRLTVL.

By share, this clone counts as medium-sized. The chain employs TRBV13 and TRBJ2-2; D possibly corresponds to TRBD2 (5 bases). The germline V and J ends were trimmed by 3 bases and 1 base, with 12 bases remaining between them. The CDR3 runs to 16 residues. Germline V gene lookup returns CDR1 PRHDT and CDR2 FYEKMQ (reference sequence). CDR3 DNA: TGTGCCAGCAGCTTGGTCGTGAGCGGGAACACCGGGGAGCTGTTTTTT. Protein sequence: CASSLVVSGNTGELFF. Complete variable domain (other parts from reference TRBV13 and TRBJ2-2): AAGVIQSPRHLIKEKRETATLKCYPIPRHDTVYWYQQGPGQDPQFLISFYEKMQSDKGSIPDRFSAQQFSDYHSELNMSSLELGDSALYFCASSLVVSGNTGELFFGEGSRLTVL.

This clone was picked up a small number of times. The rearrangement links TRBV2 to TRBJ2-7; 8 bases map to TRBD2. CDR1 is SNHLY and CDR2 is FYNNEI in the germline V gene. The CDR3 extends over 13 amino acids. Losses at the gene ends were 6 bases for V and 3 bases for J; bases not matched to a gene: 4. CDR3 DNA sequence: TGTGCCAGCAGATCCGGGGGGGACTACGAGCAGTACTTC. Amino acids: CASRSGGDYEQYF.

The chain is built from TRBV6-5 and TRBJ1-2; tentatively, D is TRBD1 (6 bases). V was cut by 6 bases and J by 8 bases, with 22 bases left in between. Germline V gene sequence: CDR1 MNHEY, CDR2 SVGAGI. This CDR3 comprises 15 residues. CDR3 coding DNA: TGTGCCAGCAGACCACCGACAGGCGTCTTGGGAGGCTACACCTTC. Its protein product is CASRPPTGVLGGYTF.

The chain carries TRBV4-3 and TRBJ2-7; D gene unclear. This CDR3 contains 14 residues. Per the germline V gene, CDR1 is LGHNA and CDR2 is YSLEER. V lost 1 base and J 1 base, leaving 8 bases between the germline ends. This chain's CDR3 is CASSQAEISYEQYF. Here the CDR3 DNA reads TGCGCCAGCAGCCAAGCGGAAATTTCCTACGAGCAGTACTTC.

The chain employs TRBV18 and TRBJ2-7; 8 nucleotides line up with TRBD2. This CDR3 has 15 residues. Per the germline V gene, CDR1 is KGHSH and CDR2 is LQKENI. The trim removed 0 bases at V and 1 base at J, leaving 2 bases unmatched. The CDR3 sequence: CASSPPAGGSYEQYF. CDR3 DNA: TGTGCCAGCTCACCACCTGCGGGGGGTTCCTACGAGCAGTACTTC.

This chain links TRBV10-2 with TRBJ1-3; 10 nucleotides match TRBD1. CDR1 is WSHSY and CDR2 is SAAADI in the germline V gene. The CDR3 is made up of 13 amino acids. The V gene end was trimmed by 10 bases and the J gene end by 8 bases; junction bases not matched to a gene: 8. The CDR3 nucleotides are TGCGCCACCCGGGACAGGGGCTGGGACACCATATATTTT. Residues: CATRDRGWDTIYF.

The rearrangement links TRBV15 to TRBJ2-3; D is unresolved. Germline CDR1 is LNHNV and CDR2 is YYDKDF (reference sequence). V was cut by 1 base and J by 2 bases, with 16 bases left in between. The CDR3 spans 17 residues. The CDR3: CATSRALVGWHTDTQYF. CDR3 in DNA: TGTGCCACCAGCAGAGCCCTGGTGGGTTGGCACACAGATACGCAGTATTTT.

There are a few counts of this clone. The V and J genes are TRBV29-1 and TRBJ2-3; 10 bases agree with TRBD2. The germline CDR1 and CDR2 sequences are SQVTM and ANQGSEA. The CDR3 consists of 17 residues. The J segment lost 5 bases and the V segment lost 7 bases, leaving 18 bases of the junction unmatched. The CDR3 DNA reads TGCAGCGCCGAGGTATCTCCTCAGCGGGGGGGCCGAGATACGCAGTATTTT. Encoded protein: CSAEVSPQRGGRDTQYF.

The rearrangement links TRBV5-1 to TRBJ2-3; TRBD1 matches 9 bases. The CDR3 loop spans 18 amino acids. Per germline, CDR1 SGHRS and CDR2 YFSETQ. The V gene end was trimmed by 0 bases and the J gene end by 2 bases; junction bases not matched to a gene: 10. The CDR3 reads CASSLVPGQGSSTDTQYF. For the CDR3, the DNA is TGCGCCAGCAGCTTGGTCCCGGGACAGGGATCGTCCACAGATACGCAGTATTTT.

The chain employs TRBV2 and TRBJ2-5; 7 nucleotides agree with TRBD2. The CDR3 is made up of 15 amino acids. Losses at the gene ends were 5 bases for V and 5 bases for J; bases not matched to a gene: 11. Germline V lookup: CDR1 SNHLY, CDR2 FYNNEI. The CDR3 loop reads CASSRGSLSEETQYF. The DNA of the CDR3 is TGTGCCAGCAGTCGCGGGAGTCTTTCGGAGGAGACCCAGTACTTC.

This rearrangement joins TRBV29-1 to TRBJ2-5; TRBD1 or TRBD2 may be the D gene (5 bases each). Trimming removed 6 bases at V and 5 bases at J, with 13 bases between. Per germline, CDR1 SQVTM and CDR2 ANQGSEA. The CDR3 has 12 amino acids. The CDR3 DNA reads TGCAGCGTACTTAGGGACGGGGAGACCCAGTACTTC. Protein sequence: CSVLRDGETQYF. The full variable domain, completed using reference TRBV29-1 and TRBJ2-5, is SAVISQKPSRDICQRGTSLTIQCQVDSQVTMMFWYRQQPGQSLTLIATANQGSEATYESGFVIDKFPISRPNLTFSTLTVSNMSPEDSSIYLCSVLRDGETQYFGPGTRLLVL.

The rearrangement links TRBV6-6 to TRBJ1-5; D ambiguous. V lost 6 bases to trimming and J lost 1 base, with 7 bases between them. Germline CDR1 and CDR2: MNHNY and SVGAGI (reference sequence). CDR3 length: 13 residues. CDR3 amino acids: CASRIGSNQPQHF. The CDR3 bases are TGTGCCAGCAGAATCGGAAGCAATCAGCCCCAGCATTTT.

The gene calls are TRBV6-1 and TRBJ2-7; D uncertain. V dropped 2 bases and J dropped 2 bases, with 10 bases sitting between them. Germline CDR1 reads MNHNS; CDR2 reads SASEGT. This CDR3 region has 14 residues. CDR3 region: CASSELTNAYEQYF. The CDR3 coding sequence is TGTGCCAGCAGTGAATTGACCAACGCCTACGAGCAGTACTTC.

This clone was observed a handful of times. The chain joins TRBV10-3 to TRBJ2-7; TRBD1 agrees at 8 bases. Trimming took 7 bases from V and 9 from J; bases not matched to a gene: 14. CDR1 and CDR2 from the germline V gene are ENHRY and SYGVKD. CDR3 length equals 14 residues. DNA of the CDR3: TGTGCCATCACCGTCAATGAACAGGGGACAGGGCAGTACTTC. Its translation is CAITVNEQGTGQYF.

This sequence joins TRBV9 and TRBJ2-1; a possible D gene is TRBD2 (5 bases). The CDR3 has 14 amino acids. Trimming shortened V by 2 bases and J by 6 bases, and 12 bases separated the two germline ends. Looked up from germline, CDR1 is SGDLS and CDR2 is YYNGEE. The CDR3 DNA follows: TGTGCCAGCAGCGTTGGTGCGGGCGCCAATGAGCAGTTCTTC. It is translated as CASSVGAGANEQFF.

The J gene is TRBJ2-5, the V gene TRBV7-9; no clear D gene. The CDR3 runs 15 residues. The germline V and J ends were trimmed by 2 bases and 2 bases, with 12 bases remaining between them. Germline CDR1 and CDR2: SEHNR and FQNEAQ (reference sequence). CDR3 amino acids: CASSLSSSVQETQYF. The CDR3 coding sequence is TGTGCCAGCAGCTTATCCAGTTCGGTTCAAGAGACCCAGTACTTC.

The CDR3 here is CASSIGFGQPQHF. The CDR3 region has the DNA TGTGCCAGTAGTATAGGTTTTGGTCAGCCCCAGCATTTT. V is TRBV19 and J is TRBJ1-5; D unclear. The germline V gene has CDR1 LNHDA and CDR2 SQIVND (reference sequence). V was trimmed by 1 base and J by 6 bases, leaving 7 bases between them. This CDR3 is 13 amino acids long.